This T cell receptor (beta chain) emerged from a study of memory CD4+ T cells and cytomegalovirus serostatus. Study overall: Donors were healthy Belgian adults, 8 to 10 CMV seropositive and about two dozen seronegative.

Single viable CD3+CD4+CD8-CD45RO+ cells were sorted as the memory CD4+ T cells. Original analysis: After removing out-of-frame reads, over 2 million distinct TCRbeta sequences remained. Libraries were prepared by immunoSEQ multiplex PCR; TCRdb keeps only in-frame clonotypes and omits some of them. The DNA was the basis for D and trimming; V, J and clone size are from that table. Counted here are some 25,000 clones, about 79% occurring once; the ten biggest clones make up 0.95% to 1.1%. Losses at the gene ends were 4 bases for V and 3 bases for J; bases not matched to a gene: 2. The CDR3 is made up of 13 amino acids. The germline gives CDR1 MNHEY, CDR2 SVGAGI.

The chain couples TRBV6-5 to TRBJ2-5, with TRBD2 matching over 7 bases. The source material was memory CD4+ T cells from blood. The TCR sequence derives from an adult in good health and CMV-seronegative. CDR3 DNA sequence: TGTGCCAGCAGTTCCGGGACTAAAGAGACCCAGTACTTC. It translates to CASSSGTKETQYF.